A single T cell receptor beta chain is shown here with its context. This record comes from a study of blood T cell repertoires in COVID-19. Study background: Samples came from the United States, Italy and Spain, spanning acute and convalescent COVID-19. T cells, B-cell-depleted T cells, or PBMCs supplied cDNA or gDNA.

In the original processing: Nucleated cell number was recorded as an estimate derived from reference gene primer amplification. Data came from immunoSEQ multiplex PCR; TCRdb stores just in-frame clones and leaves some out. V and J calls and clone size are those listed in that table; D and trimming were worked out from the DNA. In the table there are about 170,000 clones, approximately 84% of which are singletons. The clonotype comes from a man between 18 and 29 years old with active or convalescent COVID-19. Source material: peripheral blood.

CDR3 sequence reads: CASSPLGGRVTEAFF. The CDR3 DNA reads TGTGCCAGCAGCCCTCTTGGAGGCCGGGTCACTGAAGCTTTCTTT. This chain joins TRBV14 and TRBJ1-1; no reliable D call. V was trimmed by 4 bases and J by 4 bases, leaving 16 bases between them. The CDR3 has 15 amino acids. The germline V gene has CDR1 SGHDN and CDR2 FVKESK.